One TCR beta chain is described in this entry. Its antigen is currently not known. Nothing much larger sits one base from this clone, and base qualities are not available. In light of the paper, this sample's time point label describes: baseline before first vaccination. Samples from vaccinated people were obtained from the UK trials COV001 and COV002, which included a single-blind randomized controlled phase 2/3 trial of AZD1222 (ChAdOx1 nCoV-19) in healthy adults. For TCRbeta chain sequencing, PBMC samples were collected from trial participants at day 0 and at day 28 after the second dose. This sample stems from a study of T cell responses to AZD1222 COVID-19 vaccine listed by TCRdb under 2021. Regarding the research as a whole: AZD1222 recipients whose second dose came at about 4 weeks and those whose second dose came at about 12 weeks were combined into one group, since spike-specific TCR depth and breadth did not differ between the two schedules. TCR sequencing was performed for some 250 trial participants, of whom some 200 were given two doses of AZD1222 and about 25 were given two doses of MenACWY control vaccine. Trial participants were enrolled by age into 18-55, 56-69 and 70-plus year subgroups, with approximately 150, 28 and 58 TCR-sequenced participants respectively. Findings and caveats that apply to the study as a whole: Conclusions about previously exposed vaccinees are limited, since just a handful of AZD1222 recipients were seropositive for SARS-CoV-2 at baseline. After two AZD1222 doses, both the breadth and the depth of spike-specific TCRs were significantly higher than at day 0 and than in MenACWY recipients. In the small 56-69-year group, the increase in depth fell short of significance, most likely because of low power. Nearly half of unique spike-specific TCRs reportedly recognized epitopes outside regions mutated in the B.1.351 and B.1.1.7 variants. Most participants were white British and females outnumbered males, and the authors suggested that clonal diversity may have been underestimated. No day 14 peak-response samples were available, so repertoires were characterized only after the peak T cell response. Vaccine-associated CD4 TCRs spanned the whole spike protein, with dominant responses in regions 160-218 and 743-854.

The CDR3 regions of human TCRbeta chains were analyzed by immunosequencing. Under the source paper's analysis protocol: Repertoire TCRs were matched against a reference library of SARS-CoV-2-specific TCRs generated with the MIRA antigen-specificity platform. Breadth was defined as the fraction of unique TCRs that were SARS-CoV-2-associated, and depth was defined as the fraction of total T cells that were SARS-CoV-2-associated. Each spike-specific TCR was assigned to its reactive spike region and to a CD4 or CD8 class using the MIRA data. Log10-transformed breadth and depth values were compared by one-way ANOVA with Sidak's multiple comparisons tests. TCRdb limited this immuneACCESS table to in-frame rearrangements with V and J called. A share of clones is missing; checked studies link under half to unresolved V genes, and the rest is unexplained. From that table come the V and J calls and clone size; the DNA was used to work out D and trimming. Recorded for this sample are about 110,000 clones; about 82% of them occurred a single time. The ten largest account for 3% to 4% of the sample.

CDR1 and CDR2 are drawn from the germline V gene (reference sequence): SEHNR, FQNEAQ. The CDR3 spans 15 residues, from the cysteine through the phenylalanine. Only the CDR3 DNA is retained, 45 bases long and in frame from the first base. The V end gives up 5 bases and the J end 1 base, leaving 3 bases in the junction not matched to a gene. Specimen: peripheral blood, collected on day 0 of AZD1222 vaccination. Recombination connected TRBV7-9 to TRBJ2-2; the junction holds 8 bases that match TRBD2. This clonotype was obtained from an adult in good health. DNA sequence: TGTGCCAGCAGCCCCCGGGGGGGGAACACCGGGGAGCTGTTTTTT. Translated, this gives CASSPRGGNTGELFF.